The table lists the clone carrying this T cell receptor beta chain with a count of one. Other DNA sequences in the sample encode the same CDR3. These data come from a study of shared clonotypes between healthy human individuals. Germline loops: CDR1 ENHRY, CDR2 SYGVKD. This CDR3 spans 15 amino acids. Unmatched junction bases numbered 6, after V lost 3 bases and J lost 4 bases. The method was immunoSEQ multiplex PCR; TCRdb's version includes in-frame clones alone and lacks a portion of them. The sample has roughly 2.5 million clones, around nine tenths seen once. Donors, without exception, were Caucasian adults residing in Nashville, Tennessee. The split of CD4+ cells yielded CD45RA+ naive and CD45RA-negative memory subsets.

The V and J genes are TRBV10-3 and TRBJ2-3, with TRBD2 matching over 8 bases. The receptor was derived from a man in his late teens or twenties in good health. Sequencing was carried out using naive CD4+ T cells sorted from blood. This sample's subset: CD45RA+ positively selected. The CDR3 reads CAISEGGLVSDTQYF. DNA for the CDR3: TGTGCCATCAGTGAAGGGGGACTAGTGTCAGATACGCAGTATTTT.